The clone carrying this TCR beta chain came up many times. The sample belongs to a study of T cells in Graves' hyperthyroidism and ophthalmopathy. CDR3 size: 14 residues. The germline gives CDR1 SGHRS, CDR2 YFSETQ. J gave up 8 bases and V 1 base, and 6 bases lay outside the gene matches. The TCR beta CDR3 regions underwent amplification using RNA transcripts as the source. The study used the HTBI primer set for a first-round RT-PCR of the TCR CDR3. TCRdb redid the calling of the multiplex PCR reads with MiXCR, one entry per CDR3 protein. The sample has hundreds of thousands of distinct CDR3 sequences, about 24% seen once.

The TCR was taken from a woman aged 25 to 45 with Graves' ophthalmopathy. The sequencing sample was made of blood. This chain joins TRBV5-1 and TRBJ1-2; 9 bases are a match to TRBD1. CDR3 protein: CASSLRDRDEGYTF. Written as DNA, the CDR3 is TGCGCCAGCAGCTTGAGGGACAGGGACGAGGGCTACACCTTC.